What follows is one T cell receptor beta chain and its context. The antigen is undetermined. A junction boundary mismatches the germline segment, possibly from a read error. This sample stems from a study of post-analysis software for immune sequencing data. Study outcomes and limitations: Patients had higher frequencies than controls of a handful of TRBV segments, including TRBV5-6, TRBV5-1 and TRBV20-1.

The CDR3 totals 12 residues. Germline-derived CDR1 and CDR2 are MNHEY and SVGEGT. TCR beta cDNA libraries included unique molecular identifiers. With about 0.95 to 11 million T cells as the source, a few hundred thousand cDNA molecules resulted. TCRdb analysed the PCR reads with MiXCR anew, one entry per CDR3 protein. The sample records about 820,000 distinct CDR3 sequences, around 50% being singletons. The sample consisted of blood. The sequence was obtained from a girl aged 10-17 years with multiple sclerosis. The chain employs TRBV6-2 or TRBV6-3 and TRBJ2-1; D is possibly TRBD2 (6 bases). The CDR3 nucleotides are TGTACCAGCAGTTACTCGACTAGTCACACGTTCTTC. Its protein is CTSSYSTSHTFF.